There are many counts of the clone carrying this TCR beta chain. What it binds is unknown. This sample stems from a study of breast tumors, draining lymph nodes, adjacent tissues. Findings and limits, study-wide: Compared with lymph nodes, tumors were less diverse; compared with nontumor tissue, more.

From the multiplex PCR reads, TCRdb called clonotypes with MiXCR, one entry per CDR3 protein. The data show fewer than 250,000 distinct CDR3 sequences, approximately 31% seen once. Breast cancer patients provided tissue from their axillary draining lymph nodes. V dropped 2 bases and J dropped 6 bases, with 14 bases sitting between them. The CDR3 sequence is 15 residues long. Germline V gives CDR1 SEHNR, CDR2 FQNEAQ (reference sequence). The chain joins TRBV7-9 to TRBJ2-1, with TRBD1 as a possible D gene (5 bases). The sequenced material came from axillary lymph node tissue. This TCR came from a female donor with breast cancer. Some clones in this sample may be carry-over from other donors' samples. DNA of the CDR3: TGTGCCAGCAGCTTAAACCAGGGATGGTTCAATGAGCAGTTCTTC. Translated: CASSLNQGWFNEQFF.